Listed here are 24 T cell receptor beta chains from one sample, sequenced in a study of early T cells in non-severe SARS-CoV-2 infection. TCRdb fed the 5' RACE reads into MiXCR, producing one record per CDR3 protein. The repertoire holds 50,000 to 65,000 distinct CDR3 sequences, with roughly 14% as singletons. The source material was whole blood. Source of these receptors: an adult who was a healthcare worker with PCR-confirmed SARS-CoV-2 infection or an uninfected control (not recorded which).

This clonotype was seen more than once but under ten times. CDR3 amino acids: CASSAGGGWQETQYF. CDR3 sequence (DNA): TGTGCCAGCAGTGCAGGGGGAGGTTGGCAAGAGACCCAGTACTTC. The chain has TRBV6-5 and TRBJ2-5, with D maybe TRBD1 (7 bases). Deletions cut 5 bases from V and 2 bases from J, with 15 bases between. The CDR3 covers 15 residues. The germline CDR1 and CDR2 sequences are MNHEY and SVGAGI.

The chain joins TRBV9 to TRBJ2-5; D is tentatively TRBD1 or TRBD2 (5 bases each). Per the germline V gene, CDR1 is SGDLS and CDR2 is YYNGEE. Trimming shortened V by 4 bases and J by 1 base, and 14 bases separated the two germline ends. The CDR3 extends over 15 amino acids. This chain's CDR3 is CASSYDPGPQETQYF. CDR3 coding DNA: TGTGCCAGCAGCTATGATCCGGGACCCCAAGAGACCCAGTACTTC. The entire variable domain, with the rest obtained from reference TRBV9 and TRBJ2-5, is as follows: DSGVTQTPKHLITATGQRVTLRCSPRSGDLSVYWYQQSLDQGLQFLIQYYNGEERAKGNILERFSAQQFPDLHSELNLSSLELGDSALYFCASSYDPGPQETQYFGPGTRLLVL.

The CDR3 region has the DNA TGTGCCAGCAGTCCCAGGGAACACTATGGCTACACCTTC. This gives the protein CASSPREHYGYTF. This rearrangement joins TRBV6-5 to TRBJ1-2, with D possibly matching TRBD1 (5 bases). From germline, CDR1 is MNHEY and CDR2 SVGAGI. Deletions cut 5 bases from V and 3 bases from J, with 10 bases between. The CDR3 totals 13 residues.

The chain couples TRBV29-1 to TRBJ2-7; 9 bases are shared with TRBD1. The J segment lost 2 bases and the V segment lost 4 bases, leaving 3 bases of the junction unmatched. Germline CDR1 SQVTM, CDR2 ANQGSEA. CDR3 length equals 13 residues. CDR3 DNA sequence: TGCAGCGTTGTTGGACAGGGGACCTACGAGCAGTACTTC. Its translation: CSVVGQGTYEQYF.

This clonotype was counted between two and nine times. This rearrangement joins TRBV6-5 to TRBJ2-2; 12 bases are a match to TRBD2. CDR1 and CDR2 from the germline V gene are MNHEY and SVGAGI. This CDR3 contains 17 residues. The junction had 3 bases not matched to a gene; V was cut back by 0 bases and J by 4 bases. The CDR3 is CASSYSLAGGTTGELFF. The CDR3 nucleotides read TGTGCCAGCAGTTACTCCCTAGCGGGGGGGACCACCGGGGAGCTGTTTTTT.

The chain uses TRBV6-5 and TRBJ1-2, with a possible D match to TRBD1 (6 bases). V lost 5 bases and J 7 bases, leaving 8 bases between the germline ends. The germline CDR1 and CDR2 sequences are MNHEY and SVGAGI. The CDR3 loop spans 11 amino acids. The CDR3: CASSPGAGYTF. Written as DNA, the CDR3 is TGTGCCAGCAGTCCAGGGGCTGGCTACACCTTC.

The chain is built from TRBV12-3 or TRBV12-4 and TRBJ2-7; D is ambiguous. Trimming pared 1 base from V and 2 bases from J, leaving 6 bases between. The CDR3 loop spans 13 amino acids. CDR3 in amino acids: CASSLGRAYEQYF. The CDR3 DNA reads TGTGCCAGCAGTTTAGGCAGAGCCTACGAGCAGTACTTC.

The J gene is TRBJ2-1, the V gene TRBV4-2; D unresolved. The CDR3 totals 18 residues. Trimming removed 0 bases at V and 4 bases at J, with 19 bases between. CDR1 is LGHNA and CDR2 is YNFKEQ in the germline V gene. The chain's CDR3 is CASSQEPALNPLYNEQFF. The DNA for the CDR3 is TGTGCCAGCAGCCAAGAACCCGCACTAAACCCTCTTTACAATGAGCAGTTCTTC.

This chain links TRBV3-1 with TRBJ1-1; D uncertain. CDR1 and CDR2 (germline): LGHDT, YNNKEL (reference sequence). Trimming stripped 5 bases from V and 7 bases from J, with 11 bases between. The CDR3 runs to 12 residues. The DNA for the CDR3 is TGTGCCAGCAGCGCCCTGTCGGGTGAAGCTTTCTTT. It encodes CASSALSGEAFF. Looking up the rest from reference TRBV3-1 and TRBJ1-1 gives the full variable domain: DTAVSQTPKYLVTQMGNDKSIKCEQNLGHDTMYWYKQDSKKFLKIMFSYNNKELIINETVPNRFSPKSPDKAHLNLHINSLELGDSAVYFCASSALSGEAFFGQGTRLTVV.

This clonotype has a count of ten or more. The chain links TRBV7-2 to TRBJ2-5, with D perhaps TRBD1 or TRBD2 (5 bases each). The ends were cut back, 6 bases at V and 6 bases at J, with 20 bases in the middle. The CDR3 totals 15 residues. In germline, CDR1 is SGHTA, CDR2 FQGNSA. The CDR3 reads CASSPGTTGAQTQYF. DNA for the CDR3: TGTGCCAGCAGTCCAGGGACGACTGGAGCTCAGACCCAGTACTTC.

This clonotype was counted between two and nine times. The chain combines TRBV11-2 with TRBJ2-1; 7 bases match TRBD1. Germline V gives CDR1 SGHAT, CDR2 FQNNGV. V shed 5 bases, J shed 5 bases, and the junction held 6 bases outside the gene matches. This CDR3 contains 14 residues. Here the CDR3 DNA reads TGTGCCAGCAGCCCGGGACAGAAAAACAATGAGCAGTTCTTC. It yields the protein CASSPGQKNNEQFF. Full variable domain (outside the CDR3, taken from reference TRBV11-2 and TRBJ2-1): EAGVAQSPRYKIIEKRQSVAFWCNPISGHATLYWYQQILGQGPKLLIQFQNNGVVDDSQLPKDRFSAERLKGVDSTLKIQPAKLEDSAVYLCASSPGQKNNEQFFGPGTRLTVL.

This clonotype was detected only a few times. V gene TRBV9 combines with J gene TRBJ2-7; 8 bases line up with TRBD1. Germline trimming cut 4 bases from V and 0 bases from J; bases unmatched to any gene: 6. The CDR3 length is 15 residues. Per the germline V gene, CDR1 is SGDLS and CDR2 is YYNGEE. The CDR3 sequence is CASSTRQGNSYEQYF. The CDR3 DNA follows: TGTGCCAGCAGCACTCGACAGGGGAACTCCTACGAGCAGTACTTC.

Only a few counts were recorded for this clonotype. This sequence joins TRBV24-1 and TRBJ2-2, with 9 bases identical to TRBD2. Germline CDR1 reads KGHDR; CDR2 reads SFDVKD. Trimming at V came to 2 bases and at J to 0 bases, leaving 6 bases not matched to a gene. The length of the CDR3 is 18 residues. The CDR3 nucleotides are TGTGCCACCAGTGATTCGCGCGGGGGGGCCGCGAACACCGGGGAGCTGTTTTTT. Protein sequence: CATSDSRGGAANTGELFF.

In its sample, this clonotype was seen a few times. The chain couples TRBV4-1 to TRBJ2-1; 9 nucleotides agree with TRBD2. Germline lookup yields CDR1 MGHRA and CDR2 YSYEKL. This CDR3 comprises 14 residues. V lost 3 bases to trimming and J lost 6 bases; unmatched junction nucleotides: 3. The chain's CDR3 is CASSHPLAGNEQFF. In nucleotides, the CDR3 is TGCGCCAGCAGCCACCCACTAGCGGGCAATGAGCAGTTCTTC.

This clonotype appeared a few times. The chain uses TRBV7-9 and TRBJ2-7; D is perhaps TRBD1 or TRBD2 (7 bases each). V lost 4 bases, J lost 6 bases, and 19 bases lay in between. Looked up from germline, CDR1 is SEHNR and CDR2 is FQNEAQ (reference sequence). The CDR3 covers 15 residues. CDR3 coding DNA: TGTGCCAGCAGCTCGGTGGGAGGGGGCCATCGCGAGCAGTACTTC. Its protein is CASSSVGGGHREQYF.

The chain couples TRBV7-2 to TRBJ2-5; tentatively, D is TRBD1 (7 bases). In germline, CDR1 is SGHTA, CDR2 FQGNSA. V was cut by 4 bases and J by 4 bases, with 16 bases left in between. There are 15 residues in the CDR3. The CDR3 protein is CASSSGGGTVETQYF. The CDR3 DNA reads TGTGCCAGCAGCTCCGGAGGGGGGACAGTAGAGACCCAGTACTTC. Together with reference TRBV7-2 and TRBJ2-5, the CDR3 gives the full variable domain: GAGVSQSPSNKVTEKGKDVELRCDPISGHTALYWYRQSLGQGLEFLIYFQGNSAPDKSGLPSDRFSAERTGGSVSTLTIQRTQQEDSAVYLCASSSGGGTVETQYFGPGTRLLVL.

This clonotype has more than one count but fewer than ten. This chain joins TRBV11-2 and TRBJ2-1; the D gene could be TRBD1 or TRBD2 (6 bases each). Between the trimmed V and J ends, which lost 5 bases and 1 base, there was a span of 15 bases. CDR1 SGHAT and CDR2 FQNNGV come from the germline V gene. This CDR3 comprises 16 residues. CDR3 sequence (DNA): TGTGCCAGCAGCACGCGAACGGGGGCTTCCTACAATGAGCAGTTCTTC. Protein: CASSTRTGASYNEQFF.

This clonotype appeared a few times. The chain recombines TRBV2 with TRBJ2-5; 12 nucleotides line up with TRBD2. The CDR3 runs to 14 residues. J gave up 6 bases and V 8 bases, and 7 bases lay outside the gene matches. Germline V gene data show CDR1 as SNHLY and CDR2 as FYNNEI. CDR3 bases: TGTGCCAGCGTCCGGACTAGCGGGGTAAAGACCCAGTACTTC. It specifies CASVRTSGVKTQYF. Full variable domain (remainder filled in from reference TRBV2 and TRBJ2-5): EPEVTQTPSHQVTQMGQEVILRCVPISNHLYFYWYRQILGQKVEFLVSFYNNEISEKSEIFDDQFSVERPDGSNFTLKIRSTKLEDSAMYFCASVRTSGVKTQYFGPGTRLLVL.

A few counts support this clonotype. The chain has TRBV5-4 and TRBJ2-7, with a tentative D call TRBD1 (5 bases). CDR1 and CDR2 (germline): SGHNT, YYREEE (reference sequence). There are 13 residues in the CDR3. Trimming shortened V by 0 bases and J by 6 bases, and 10 bases separated the two germline ends. The CDR3 coding sequence is TGTGCCAGCAGCTTGGCCGGTGGGGCCGAGCAGTACTTC. As protein: CASSLAGGAEQYF.

The chain is built from TRBV7-3 and TRBJ2-3, with D tentatively TRBD1 (5 bases). V shed 5 bases and J shed 3 bases, with 15 bases lying between them. CDR1 is SGHTA, CDR2 FQGTGA, per germline. CDR3 size: 15 residues. The CDR3 protein is CASSLFSRDTDTQYF. The CDR3 DNA is TGTGCCAGCAGCCTGTTCTCCAGGGATACAGATACGCAGTATTTT.

The sample holds many counts of this clonotype. The rearrangement joins TRBV10-3 to TRBJ2-3; D may be TRBD2 (6 bases). This CDR3 comprises 12 residues. CDR1 and CDR2 from the germline V gene are ENHRY and SYGVKD. The V end was cut by 9 bases, the J end by 4 bases, with 11 bases between. The CDR3 coding sequence is TGTGCCATATCCCCGGGGGCAGATACGCAGTATTTT. Residues: CAISPGADTQYF.

This clonotype was detected a few times. V usage is TRBV29-1 and J usage is TRBJ1-2, with 8 positions matching TRBD1. The CDR3 consists of 12 residues. Trimming at V came to 1 base and at J to 8 bases, leaving 3 bases not matched to a gene. Per germline, CDR1 SQVTM and CDR2 ANQGSEA. The CDR3 spells CSVEAPGGGYTF. CDR3 coding DNA: TGCAGCGTTGAAGCCCCAGGGGGCGGCTACACCTTC.

This clonotype was picked up many times. CDR3 residues: CASSLTAGDPYEQYF. CDR3 coding DNA: TGTGCCAGCAGCTTGACGGCAGGGGACCCCTACGAGCAGTACTTC. V is TRBV5-5 and J is TRBJ2-7, with D possibly matching TRBD1 (6 bases). The CDR3 totals 15 residues. Germline V gives CDR1 SGHKS, CDR2 YYEKEE (reference sequence). V was clipped by 1 base and J by 2 bases, with 13 bases between them.

V is TRBV4-2 and J is TRBJ2-5, with D possibly TRBD1 on 5 matching bases. The germline V and J ends were trimmed by 4 bases and 1 base, with 13 bases remaining between them. In germline, CDR1 is LGHNA, CDR2 YNFKEQ. The CDR3 has 15 amino acids. As DNA, the CDR3 is TGTGCCAGCAGCCTCAATTCCCAGGGCCAAGAGACCCAGTACTTC. Translated, it gives CASSLNSQGQETQYF.